A single sample gave rise to the 13 T cell receptor beta chains below, sequenced in a study of blood T cell repertoires in COVID-19. TCRdb keeps only in-frame clones here, not all; method: immunoSEQ multiplex PCR. The table has around 150,000 clones, approximately 88% seen once. The sequenced sample was PBMCs or T cells enriched from blood (not recorded which). All receptors derive from a woman in her fifties or sixties who had recovered from COVID-19.

The chain is built from TRBV7-2 and TRBJ1-1; 7 bases fit TRBD1. This CDR3 is 16 amino acids long. Germline CDR1 is SGHTA and CDR2 is FQGNSA. Trimming at V came to 0 bases and at J to 1 base, leaving 5 bases not matched to a gene. The CDR3 sequence is CASSLAVGTANTEAFF. The CDR3 bases are TGTGCCAGCAGCTTAGCAGTTGGGACAGCGAACACTGAAGCTTTCTTT.

This chain joins TRBV3-1 (or the pseudogene TRBV3-2) and TRBJ2-2; possibly TRBD1 for D (5 bases). The germline V gene encodes CDR1 LGHDT and CDR2 YNNKEL (reference sequence). This CDR3 has 14 residues. Trimming cost V 4 bases and J 5 bases, with 11 bases left between them. The CDR3 DNA reads TGTGCCAGCAGCCTCGTTAGGGGTACCGGGGAGCTGTTTTTT. Protein: CASSLVRGTGELFF.

In nucleotides, the CDR3 is TGTGCCAGCAGTGACCGACAGGGGAGGGAGACCCAGTACTTC. It encodes CASSDRQGRETQYF. The rearrangement links TRBV25-1 to TRBJ2-5, with 8 nucleotides matching TRBD1. Looked up from germline, CDR1 is MGHDK and CDR2 is SYGVNS. The CDR3 spans 14 residues. Trimming removed 3 bases from V and 5 bases from J; junction bases left unmatched: 5.

V usage is TRBV24-1 and J usage is TRBJ2-5; D is possibly TRBD2 (5 bases). Germline CDR1 and CDR2: KGHDR and SFDVKD. With 7 bases removed from V and 1 base from J, the gap between germline ends came to 24 bases. This CDR3 has 18 amino acids. The CDR3 loop is CATSLGGSNLFLQETQYF. Written as DNA, the CDR3 is TGTGCCACCAGCCTTGGCGGGTCCAACCTTTTCCTCCAAGAGACCCAGTACTTC.

The chain is built from TRBV2 and TRBJ1-3; TRBD1 agrees at 8 bases. There are 15 residues in the CDR3. Unmatched junction bases numbered 3, after V lost 3 bases and J lost 2 bases. CDR1 and CDR2 from the germline V gene are SNHLY and FYNNEI. For the CDR3, the DNA is TGTGCCAGCAGTGATGGACAGGGCGCTGGAAACACCATATATTTT. Translated: CASSDGQGAGNTIYF.

V gene TRBV4-1 combines with J gene TRBJ1-2, with D unresolved. This CDR3 is 15 amino acids long. CDR1 is MGHRA and CDR2 is YSYEKL in the germline V gene. V lost 4 bases and J lost 8, with 20 bases in between. CDR3 sequence: CASSPRKGPTGGYTF. Written as DNA, the CDR3 is TGCGCCAGCAGCCCTCGAAAAGGTCCCACGGGGGGCTACACCTTC.

V usage is TRBV7-9 and J usage is TRBJ2-7; the D gene is possibly TRBD1 (6 bases). V was trimmed by 10 bases and J by 3 bases, leaving 13 bases between them. This CDR3 region has 12 residues. CDR1 and CDR2 (germline): SEHNR, FQNEAQ (reference sequence). CDR3 nucleotides: TGTGCCATCCGGGACACCCGCTACGAGCAGTACTTC. Protein: CAIRDTRYEQYF. Variable domain in full (rest from reference TRBV7-9 and TRBJ2-7): DTGVSQNPRHKITKRGQNVTFRCDPISEHNRLYWYRQTLGQGPEFLTYFQNEAQLEKSRLLSDRFSAERPKGSFSTLEIQRTEQGDSAMYLCAIRDTRYEQYFGPGTRLTVT.

This chain joins TRBV4-3 and TRBJ1-1, with D tentatively TRBD1 (5 bases). V lost 3 bases and J 8 bases, leaving 10 bases between the germline ends. The CDR3 has 12 residues. CDR1 is LGHNA and CDR2 is YSLEER in the germline V gene. CDR3 sequence (DNA): TGCGCCAGCAGCCAGACTCGGGGGGAAGCTTTCTTT. Its translation is CASSQTRGEAFF.

The chain joins TRBV5-1 to TRBJ1-4, with 9 bases identical to TRBD1. Germline lookup yields CDR1 SGHRS and CDR2 YFSETQ. V trimming: 4 bases; J trimming: 8 bases; junction bases outside the gene matches: 9. This CDR3 region has 15 residues. This CDR3 reads CASSGSGTGWEKLFF. The CDR3 DNA follows: TGCGCCAGCAGCGGGTCCGGGACAGGGTGGGAAAAACTGTTTTTT.

The chain links TRBV6-1 to TRBJ2-3; tentative D call: TRBD1 (6 bases). Germline V gives CDR1 MNHNS, CDR2 SASEGT. The CDR3 runs to 12 residues. Trimming left V 5 bases short and J 6 bases short, with 9 bases between. The CDR3 reads CASSSDSDTQYF. CDR3 nucleotides: TGTGCCAGCAGTTCGGACAGCGATACGCAGTATTTT.

The chain has TRBV5-1 and TRBJ2-7; 7 positions match TRBD1. Trimming took 2 bases from V and 4 from J; bases not matched to a gene: 6. This CDR3 comprises 14 residues. From germline, CDR1 is SGHRS and CDR2 YFSETQ. CDR3 protein: CASSFRTGLYEQYF. The CDR3 DNA reads as TGCGCCAGCAGCTTTAGGACAGGACTGTACGAGCAGTACTTC.

This chain links TRBV7-2 with TRBJ2-5, with D perhaps matching TRBD1 (5 bases). Germline V gene data show CDR1 as SGHTA and CDR2 as FQGNSA. The CDR3 covers 16 residues. V lost 0 bases to trimming and J lost 5 bases, with 16 bases between them. CDR3 DNA: TGTGCCAGCAGCTTAGCCCGGGCCCCCGCAGGGGAGACCCAGTACTTC. Residues: CASSLARAPAGETQYF.

This clone showed up just once. This chain joins TRBV5-1 and TRBJ1-1; D is perhaps TRBD1 (6 bases). The CDR3 is made up of 14 amino acids. Trimming shortened V by 3 bases and J by 1 base, and 10 bases separated the two germline ends. In germline, CDR1 is SGHRS, CDR2 YFSETQ. CDR3: CASSSRGWNTEAFF. The CDR3 coding sequence is TGCGCCAGCAGCTCCAGGGGTTGGAACACTGAAGCTTTCTTT.